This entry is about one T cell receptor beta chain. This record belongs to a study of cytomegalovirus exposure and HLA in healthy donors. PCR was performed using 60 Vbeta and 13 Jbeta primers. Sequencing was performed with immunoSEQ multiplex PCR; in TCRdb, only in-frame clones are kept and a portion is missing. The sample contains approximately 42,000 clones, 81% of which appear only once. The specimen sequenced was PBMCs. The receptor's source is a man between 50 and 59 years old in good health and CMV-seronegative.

The CDR3 DNA sequence: TGCGCCAGCAGCTTGTTTCCAGGGGGCGATCAGCCCCAGCATTTT. This encodes CASSLFPGGDQPQHF. The chain carries TRBV5-1 and TRBJ1-5, with 8 positions matching TRBD1. Germline CDR1 SGHRS, CDR2 YFSETQ. The CDR3 covers 15 residues. The J segment lost 5 bases and the V segment lost 1 base, leaving 5 bases of the junction unmatched.